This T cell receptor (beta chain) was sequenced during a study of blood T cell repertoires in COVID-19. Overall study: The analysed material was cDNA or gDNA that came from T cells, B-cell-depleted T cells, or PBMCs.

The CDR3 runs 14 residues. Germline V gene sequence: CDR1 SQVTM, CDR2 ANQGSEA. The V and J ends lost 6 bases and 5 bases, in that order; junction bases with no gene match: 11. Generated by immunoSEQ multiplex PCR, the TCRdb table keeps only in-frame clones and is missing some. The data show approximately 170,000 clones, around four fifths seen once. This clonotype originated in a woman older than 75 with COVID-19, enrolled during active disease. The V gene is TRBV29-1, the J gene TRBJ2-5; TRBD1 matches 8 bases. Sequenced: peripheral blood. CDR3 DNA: TGCAGCGTCGGCGGACAGGGCCGTTTGGAGACCCAGTACTTC. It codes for CSVGGQGRLETQYF. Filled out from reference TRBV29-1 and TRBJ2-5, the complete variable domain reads SAVISQKPSRDICQRGTSLTIQCQVDSQVTMMFWYRQQPGQSLTLIATANQGSEATYESGFVIDKFPISRPNLTFSTLTVSNMSPEDSSIYLCSVGGQGRLETQYFGPGTRLLVL.